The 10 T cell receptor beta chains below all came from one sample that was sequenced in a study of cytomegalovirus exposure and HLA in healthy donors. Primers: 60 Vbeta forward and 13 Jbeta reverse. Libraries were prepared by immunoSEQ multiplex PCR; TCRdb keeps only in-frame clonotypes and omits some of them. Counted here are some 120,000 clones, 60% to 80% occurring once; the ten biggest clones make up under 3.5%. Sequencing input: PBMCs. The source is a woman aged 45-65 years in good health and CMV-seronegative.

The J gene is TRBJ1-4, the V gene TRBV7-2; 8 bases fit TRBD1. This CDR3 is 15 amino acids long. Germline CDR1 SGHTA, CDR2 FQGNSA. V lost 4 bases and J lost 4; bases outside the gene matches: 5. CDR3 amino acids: CASSSDRGDNEKLFF. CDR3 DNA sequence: TGTGCCAGCAGCTCTGACAGGGGCGATAATGAAAAACTGTTTTTT.

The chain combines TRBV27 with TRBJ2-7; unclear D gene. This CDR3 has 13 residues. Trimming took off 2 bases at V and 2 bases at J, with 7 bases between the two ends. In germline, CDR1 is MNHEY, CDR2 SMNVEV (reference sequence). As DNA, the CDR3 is TGTGCCAGCAGTTTAGGGCAGACCTACGAGCAGTACTTC. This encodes CASSLGQTYEQYF.

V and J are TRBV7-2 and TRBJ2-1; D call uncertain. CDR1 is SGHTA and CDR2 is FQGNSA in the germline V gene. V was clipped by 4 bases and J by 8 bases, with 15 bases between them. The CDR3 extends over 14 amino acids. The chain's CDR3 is CASSYSRVLHEQFF. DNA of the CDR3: TGTGCCAGCAGCTACTCCCGTGTTTTGCATGAGCAGTTCTTC.

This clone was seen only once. In DNA, the CDR3 is TGTGCCAGCAGACAGAGCGGAGGGCCGGCAGGAGCGGCCCAGTACTTC. This codes for CASRQSGGPAGAAQYF. The chain joins TRBV14 to TRBJ2-5, with D possibly matching TRBD2 (6 bases). Germline values: CDR1 SGHDN, CDR2 FVKESK. The CDR3 loop spans 16 amino acids. V was trimmed by 6 bases and J by 9 bases, leaving 26 bases between them.

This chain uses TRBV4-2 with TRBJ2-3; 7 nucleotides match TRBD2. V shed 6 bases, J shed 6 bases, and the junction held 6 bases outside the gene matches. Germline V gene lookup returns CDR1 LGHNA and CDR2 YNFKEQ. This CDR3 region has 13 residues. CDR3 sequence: CASSPGLVDTQYF. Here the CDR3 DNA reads TGTGCCAGCAGTCCCGGACTAGTTGATACGCAGTATTTT.

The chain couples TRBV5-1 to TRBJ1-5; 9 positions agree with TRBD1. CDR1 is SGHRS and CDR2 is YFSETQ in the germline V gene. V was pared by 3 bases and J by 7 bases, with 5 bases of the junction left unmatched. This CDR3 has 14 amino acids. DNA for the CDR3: TGCGCCAGCAGCTCTACAGGGGGCATACAGCCCCAGCATTTT. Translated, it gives CASSSTGGIQPQHF. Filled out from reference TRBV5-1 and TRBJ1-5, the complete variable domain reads KAGVTQTPRYLIKTRGQQVTLSCSPISGHRSVSWYQQTPGQGLQFLFEYFSETQRNKGNFPGRFSGRQFSNSRSEMNVSTLELGDSALYLCASSSTGGIQPQHFGDGTRLSIL.

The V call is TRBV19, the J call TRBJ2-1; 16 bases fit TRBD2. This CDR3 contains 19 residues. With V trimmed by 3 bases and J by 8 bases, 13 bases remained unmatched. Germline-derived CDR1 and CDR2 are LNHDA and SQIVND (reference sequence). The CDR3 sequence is CASSILLGLAGGGGDEQFF. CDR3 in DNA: TGTGCCAGTAGTATCCTGCTGGGACTAGCGGGAGGGGGCGGGGATGAGCAGTTCTTC.

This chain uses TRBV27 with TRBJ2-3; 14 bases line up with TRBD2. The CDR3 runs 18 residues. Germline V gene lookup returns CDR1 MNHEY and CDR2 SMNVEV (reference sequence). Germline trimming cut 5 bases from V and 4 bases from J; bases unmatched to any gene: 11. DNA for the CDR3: TGTGCCAGCAGTCCCTCGGGGACTAGCGGGAGAGTCGCAGATACGCAGTATTTT. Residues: CASSPSGTSGRVADTQYF.

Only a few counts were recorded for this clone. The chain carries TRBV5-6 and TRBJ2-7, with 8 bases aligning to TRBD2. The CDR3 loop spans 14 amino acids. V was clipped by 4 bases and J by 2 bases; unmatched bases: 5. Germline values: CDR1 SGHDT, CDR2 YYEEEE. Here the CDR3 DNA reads TGTGCCAGCAGCACTCCGGGACTAGCCTACGAGCAGTACTTC. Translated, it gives CASSTPGLAYEQYF.

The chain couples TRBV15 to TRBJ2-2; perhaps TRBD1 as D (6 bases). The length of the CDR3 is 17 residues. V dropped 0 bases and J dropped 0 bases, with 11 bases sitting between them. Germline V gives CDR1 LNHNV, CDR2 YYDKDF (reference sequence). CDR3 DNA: TGTGCCACCAGCAGAGATTACCCAGGGGCGAACACCGGGGAGCTGTTTTTT. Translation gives CATSRDYPGANTGELFF.